Listed below are T cell receptor beta chains from one sample, sequenced in a study of identical twins. TCRdb reprocessed the 5' RACE reads with MiXCR, giving one entry per CDR3 protein. The table records about 190,000 distinct CDR3 sequences, more than 15% of them present only once. These sequences were also reported in another study, on T cells expressing NK-cell markers.

The specimen sequenced was CD8+ T cells sorted from blood. The receptors were gathered from a woman aged 18-29 years in good health. Both conserved end residues are part of each CDR3. The D gene is left open where the match is weak. A row's size may be missing; if present it is once, few, many or a size class.

V gene	clone size	J gene	D gene	CDR3 DNA	CDR3 protein
TRBV9	few	TRBJ1-2	.	TGTGCCAGCAGCGTTACGCCGACCCCCATGGAATACTATGGCTACACCTTC	CASSVTPTPMEYYGYTF
TRBV9	.	TRBJ2-3	TRBD2	TGTGCCAGCAGCGCGCCGACTAGCCCAGATACGCAGTATTTT	CASSAPTSPDTQYF
TRBV12-3/TRBV12-4	few	TRBJ2-5	.	TGTGCCAGCAGTGCCCGGACATACTATGAGACCCAGTACTTC	CASSARTYYETQYF
TRBV5-1	.	TRBJ1-6	TRBD1	TGCGCCAGCAGCGGACAGGATGGAGGGGATTCACCCCTCCACTTT	CASSGQDGGDSPLHF
TRBV5-1	.	TRBJ2-2	TRBD2	TGCGCCAGCAGCTTAGCCCCCGGGACTAGCGGGGGCTCGAACACCGGGGAGCTGTTTTTT	CASSLAPGTSGGSNTGELFF
TRBV4-3	.	TRBJ2-7	.	TGCGCCAGCAGCCAAGAGAGGTCTCTGGCCTACGAGCAGTACTTC	CASSQERSLAYEQYF
TRBV7-9	few	TRBJ2-6	.	TGTGCCAGCAGCTCCTCCAACGTCCTGACTTTC	CASSSSNVLTF
TRBV20-1	few	TRBJ2-1	.	TGCAGTTCCATTCCGGGGACCGGCTACAATGAGCAGTTCTTC	CSSIPGTGYNEQFF
TRBV2	few	TRBJ1-2	TRBD1	TGTGCCAGCAAAAGAATACCGGGACAGGGGATAGGGATCAATGGCTACACCTTC	CASKRIPGQGIGINGYTF
TRBV4-1	.	TRBJ2-2	.	TGCGCCAGCAGCCAAGTTCATTCGTCCGTCCGGGAGCTGTTTTTT	CASSQVHSSVRELFF
TRBV12-3/TRBV12-4	few	TRBJ2-5	.	TGTGCCAGCAGCCATACAGGGGAGGGGACCCAGTACTTC	CASSHTGEGTQYF